This record looks at one TCR beta chain sequence and its context. What it binds is unknown. This entry is derived from a study of T cell responses to AZD1222 COVID-19 vaccine. Study details: It was second doses at about 4 or about 12 weeks that were pooled.

V dropped 3 bases and J dropped 8 bases, with 13 bases sitting between them. The CDR3 contains 12 residues. CDR1 is GTSNPN, CDR2 SVGIG, per germline (reference sequence). Method: immunoSEQ multiplex PCR; TCRdb's copy keeps in-frame clones and lacks some. The sample yields approximately 110,000 clones, more than 75% seen once. Study-level results: At baseline, just 5 or 6 AZD1222 recipients tested seropositive. Spike-specific TCR breadth and depth grew following two AZD1222 doses. Mostly white British, mostly female donors; authors suggested clonal diversity may be underestimated.

The chain recombines TRBV30 with TRBJ1-2, with D perhaps matching TRBD1 (6 bases). The input for sequencing was peripheral blood, taken on day 0 of AZD1222 vaccination. The TCR was taken from an adult in good health. The CDR3 region has the DNA TGTGCCTGGAGGGGGGCGGGGAAGGGCTACACCTTC. This encodes CAWRGAGKGYTF.